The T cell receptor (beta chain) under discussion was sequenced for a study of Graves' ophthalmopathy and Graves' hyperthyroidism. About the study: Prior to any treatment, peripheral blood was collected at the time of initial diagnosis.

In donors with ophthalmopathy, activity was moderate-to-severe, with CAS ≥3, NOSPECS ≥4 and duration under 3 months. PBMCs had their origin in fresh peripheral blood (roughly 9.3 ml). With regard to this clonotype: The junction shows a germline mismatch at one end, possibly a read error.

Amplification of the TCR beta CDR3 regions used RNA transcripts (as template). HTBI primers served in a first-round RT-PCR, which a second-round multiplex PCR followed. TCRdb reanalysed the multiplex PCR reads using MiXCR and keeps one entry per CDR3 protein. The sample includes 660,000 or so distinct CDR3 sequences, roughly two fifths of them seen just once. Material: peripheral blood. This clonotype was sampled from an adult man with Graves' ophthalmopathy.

CDR3 bases: TGTGCCAGCAGCTTGGAACGGAGGACTGAAGCTTCCTTT. This codes for CASSLERRTEASF. The chain has TRBV13 and TRBJ1-1, with D unresolved. The CDR3 covers 13 residues. Germline CDR1 is PRHDT and CDR2 is FYEKMQ (reference sequence).